These 8 T cell receptor beta chains came from one sample sequenced in a study of T cell changes during pregnancy in multiple sclerosis. Sequenced by immunoSEQ multiplex PCR; TCRdb stores in-frame clones only, minus some. The table records tens of thousands of clones, around 92% of them present only once. The material was peripheral blood, obtained before pregnancy. These receptors originate from a female donor with multiple sclerosis, enrolled in a pregnancy study.

V gene TRBV9 combines with J gene TRBJ2-6; D is uncertain. This CDR3 comprises 15 residues. Germline CDR1 SGDLS, CDR2 YYNGEE. The V end was cut by 0 bases, the J end by 3 bases, with 7 bases between. The CDR3 loop is CASSVDGLGANVLTF. In nucleotides, the CDR3 is TGTGCCAGCAGCGTAGATGGCCTTGGGGCCAACGTCCTGACTTTC. The variable domain in full, with the rest retrieved from reference TRBV9 and TRBJ2-6, is DSGVTQTPKHLITATGQRVTLRCSPRSGDLSVYWYQQSLDQGLQFLIQYYNGEERAKGNILERFSAQQFPDLHSELNLSSLELGDSALYFCASSVDGLGANVLTFGAGSRLTVL.

V usage is TRBV12-5 and J usage is TRBJ2-7, with 9 bases fitting TRBD1. V was clipped by 2 bases and J by 4 bases; unmatched bases: 9. This CDR3 is 16 amino acids long. Germline V CDR1 and CDR2: LGHNT, FRNRAP. The CDR3 loop reads CASGLHLGDREYEQYF. CDR3 nucleotides: TGTGCTAGTGGTTTGCACCTCGGGGACAGGGAATACGAGCAGTACTTC.

The chain carries TRBV5-1 and TRBJ1-5; TRBD1 is a possible D gene (5 bases). V lost 0 bases, J lost 7 bases, and 11 bases lay in between. The CDR3 totals 14 residues. Germline CDR1 reads SGHRS; CDR2 reads YFSETQ. The CDR3 here is CASSLEGASQPQHF. DNA for the CDR3: TGCGCCAGCAGCTTGGAAGGGGCCTCCCAGCCCCAGCATTTT.

This clone was found a few times. The chain is built from TRBV7-2 and TRBJ1-2; D is uncertain. The V gene's germline CDR1 is SGHTA and CDR2 FQGNSA. This CDR3 is built from 14 residues. The V gene lost 1 base and the J gene lost 2 bases, with 8 bases spanning the gap. CDR3 in DNA: TGTGCCAGCAGCTTAGACGCGGGGAACTATGGCTACACCTTC. Translation gives CASSLDAGNYGYTF.

V and J are TRBV18 and TRBJ2-5, with 10 bases lining up with TRBD1. Germline assignment: CDR1 KGHSH and CDR2 LQKENI. After removal of 4 bases from V and 2 bases from J, the junction contained 1 base not matched to a gene. The CDR3 has 14 amino acids. CDR3 region: CASSLDRGQETQYF. In DNA, the CDR3 is TGTGCCAGCTCACTGGACAGGGGGCAAGAGACCCAGTACTTC.

This clone appeared once. V is TRBV27 and J is TRBJ2-1, with D possibly TRBD2 on 6 matching bases. Germline V gene sequence: CDR1 MNHEY, CDR2 SMNVEV (reference sequence). Trimming left V 7 bases short and J 8 bases short, with 18 bases between. This CDR3 is built from 14 residues. This CDR3 is CASTPGEIRDEQFF. CDR3 DNA sequence: TGTGCCAGCACTCCGGGGGAGATCAGGGATGAGCAGTTCTTC.

The chain is built from TRBV7-2 and TRBJ2-2; the match to TRBD2 covers 9 bases. The junction had 5 bases not matched to a gene; V was cut back by 0 bases and J by 3 bases. CDR1 and CDR2 from the germline V gene are SGHTA and FQGNSA. This CDR3 is built from 17 residues. The CDR3 loop reads CASSLALLAGYTGELFF. The DNA of the CDR3 is TGTGCCAGCAGCTTAGCGCTCCTAGCGGGGTACACCGGGGAGCTGTTTTTT.

The chain uses TRBV5-1 and TRBJ1-2; 10 bases line up with TRBD1. Trimming took 4 bases from V and 3 from J; bases not matched to a gene: 3. CDR1 is SGHRS, CDR2 YFSETQ, per germline. This CDR3 region has 14 residues. CDR3 DNA: TGCGCCAGCAGCCCGGACAGGGGGGACTATGGCTACACCTTC. Amino acids: CASSPDRGDYGYTF. The whole variable domain, filled in from reference TRBV5-1 and TRBJ1-2, reads KAGVTQTPRYLIKTRGQQVTLSCSPISGHRSVSWYQQTPGQGLQFLFEYFSETQRNKGNFPGRFSGRQFSNSRSEMNVSTLELGDSALYLCASSPDRGDYGYTFGSGTRLTVV.